Presented here are 14 T cell receptor beta chains from one specimen sequenced in a study of T cell responses to AZD1222 COVID-19 vaccine (dated by TCRdb to about 2021). Libraries were made using the immunoSEQ multiplex PCR assay. TCRdb took this table from immuneACCESS and kept in-frame rearrangements with V and J called. Such tables lack part of the clones; where checked against another copy, unresolved V genes explain under half of the gap, and the rest is unexplained. The sample contains some 140,000 clones, 88% of them found a single time. The ten top clones hold 3% to 3.5% of the sample. In light of the paper, this sample's time point label describes: baseline before first vaccination. The specimen comprised peripheral blood, sampled on day 0 of AZD1222 vaccination. The receptors here all came from an adult in good health.

This chain joins TRBV19 and TRBJ1-5, with TRBD1 identical over 9 bases. CDR1 is LNHDA, CDR2 SQIVND, per germline (reference sequence). V was clipped by 7 bases and J by 2 bases; unmatched bases: 6. This CDR3 spans 15 amino acids. The CDR3 region is CASTPRQGGNQPQHF. CDR3 coding DNA: TGTGCCAGTACCCCCCGACAGGGGGGCAATCAGCCCCAGCATTTT.

CDR3 bases: TGTGCCATTGCTCTTGACCGGGACAGCTCCTCCTACGAGCAGTACTTC. It codes for CAIALDRDSSSYEQYF. V gene TRBV10-3 combines with J gene TRBJ2-7; TRBD1 agrees at 7 bases. Germline lookup yields CDR1 ENHRY and CDR2 SYGVKD. With V trimmed by 9 bases and J by 0 bases, 14 bases remained unmatched. The CDR3 consists of 16 residues.

The rearrangement links TRBV7-2 to TRBJ1-2; 10 bases align to TRBD1. The V and J ends lost 4 bases and 8 bases, in that order; junction bases with no gene match: 4. Germline assignment: CDR1 SGHTA and CDR2 FQGNSA. The CDR3 length is 13 residues. The CDR3 sequence is CASSWGQGFGYTF. In DNA form, the CDR3 reads TGTGCCAGCAGCTGGGGACAGGGGTTCGGCTACACCTTC.

The genes are TRBV6-2 or TRBV6-3 and TRBJ2-1; 9 bases fit TRBD2. The CDR3 loop spans 16 amino acids. V was clipped by 0 bases and J by 4 bases; unmatched bases: 4. CDR1 and CDR2 from the germline V gene are MNHEY and SVGEGT. The CDR3 spells CASSYSVSGGYNEQFF. The CDR3 DNA reads TGTGCCAGCAGTTACTCTGTTAGCGGGGGATACAATGAGCAGTTCTTC.

The chain couples TRBV6-1 to TRBJ1-5, with 7 bases lining up with TRBD1. CDR1 is MNHNS and CDR2 is SASEGT in the germline V gene. V trimming: 3 bases; J trimming: 7 bases; junction bases outside the gene matches: 6. CDR3 length: 14 amino acids. CDR3 sequence reads: CASSERQGEQPQHF. The CDR3 DNA is TGTGCCAGCAGTGAGCGACAGGGTGAACAGCCCCAGCATTTT.

In its sample, this clone was seen once. The chain couples TRBV4-1 to TRBJ1-4; D gene ambiguous. Germline CDR1 MGHRA, CDR2 YSYEKL. The ends were cut back, 5 bases at V and 8 bases at J, with 21 bases in the middle. CDR3 length equals 16 residues. The CDR3 loop is CASSNDQGGVGEKLFF. The CDR3 DNA is TGCGCCAGCAGCAACGATCAAGGCGGGGTCGGGGAAAAACTGTTTTTT.

The chain couples TRBV20-1 to TRBJ2-2, with 11 nucleotides matching TRBD2. CDR3 length equals 16 residues. Trimming cost V 3 bases and J 1 base; bases outside gene matches: 4. Germline-derived CDR1 and CDR2 are DFQATT and SNEGSKA (reference sequence). The CDR3 spells CSASPLAGGNTGELFF. In DNA, the CDR3 is TGCAGTGCTAGTCCCCTAGCGGGGGGGAACACCGGGGAGCTGTTTTTT.

The CDR3 region has the DNA TGTGCCAGTAGTATAGCCAGGACTGCAGATACGCAGTATTTT. This encodes CASSIARTADTQYF. This chain uses TRBV19 with TRBJ2-3; tentative D call: TRBD2 (5 bases). V lost 1 base and J 4 bases, leaving 9 bases between the germline ends. CDR1 LNHDA and CDR2 SQIVND come from the germline V gene (reference sequence). The CDR3 is made up of 14 amino acids.

The rearrangement links TRBV4-3 to TRBJ2-3; the match to TRBD2 covers 9 bases. The germline gives CDR1 LGHNA, CDR2 YSLEER. The CDR3 has 16 residues. V was clipped by 0 bases and J by 4 bases; unmatched bases: 5. The CDR3 region is CASSQDGGGAADTQYF. For the CDR3, the DNA is TGCGCCAGCAGCCAAGATGGCGGGGGGGCAGCAGATACGCAGTATTTT.

This chain links TRBV5-1 with TRBJ2-2; D may correspond to TRBD1 or TRBD2 (6 bases each). The V end was cut by 4 bases, the J end by 6 bases, with 13 bases between. The CDR3 contains 14 residues. Germline V gene lookup returns CDR1 SGHRS and CDR2 YFSETQ. The CDR3 loop is CASSGGGTAGELFF. The CDR3, as DNA: TGCGCCAGCAGCGGGGGCGGGACCGCCGGGGAGCTGTTTTTT. Full variable domain (remainder filled in from reference TRBV5-1 and TRBJ2-2): KAGVTQTPRYLIKTRGQQVTLSCSPISGHRSVSWYQQTPGQGLQFLFEYFSETQRNKGNFPGRFSGRQFSNSRSEMNVSTLELGDSALYLCASSGGGTAGELFFGEGSRLTVL.

The V call is TRBV3-1 (or the pseudogene TRBV3-2), the J call TRBJ2-1; D is unresolved. Trimming stripped 2 bases from V and 9 bases from J, with 11 bases between. Per the germline V gene, CDR1 is LGHDT and CDR2 is YNNKEL (reference sequence). The CDR3 consists of 13 residues. CDR3 bases: TGTGCCAGCAGCCAAAATTTGGTTGGTGAGCAGTTCTTC. Protein product: CASSQNLVGEQFF.

V is TRBV6-5 and J is TRBJ2-7; 8 positions agree with TRBD1. The CDR3 has 14 residues. Germline CDR1 reads MNHEY; CDR2 reads SVGAGI. V was clipped by 0 bases and J by 6 bases; unmatched bases: 4. The CDR3 DNA is TGTGCCAGCAGTTACTCGGCAGGGGGCTCCGAGCAGTACTTC. It is translated as CASSYSAGGSEQYF.

The chain couples TRBV2 to TRBJ1-5; D remains ambiguous. The CDR3 runs to 15 residues. CDR1 SNHLY and CDR2 FYNNEI come from the germline V gene. V was shortened by 3 bases and J by 2 bases, with 11 bases between the two germline ends. The CDR3 here is CASSDWGSGNQPQHF. CDR3 DNA: TGTGCCAGCAGTGATTGGGGAAGTGGCAATCAGCCCCAGCATTTT.

The CDR3: CASSLERGGLFDTQYF. Here the CDR3 DNA reads TGTGCCAGCAGCTTAGAACGAGGGGGGCTTTTTGATACGCAGTATTTT. The chain has TRBV13 and TRBJ2-3, with D perhaps given as TRBD1 or TRBD2 (6 bases each). Germline V gene data show CDR1 as PRHDT and CDR2 as FYEKMQ (reference sequence). Deletions cut 1 base from V and 6 bases from J, with 17 bases between. This CDR3 region has 16 residues.